The 14 T cell receptor beta chains given below trace back to one sample, sequenced in a study of T cells after yellow fever vaccination. In TCRdb, the 5' RACE reads were re-called with MiXCR into one record per CDR3 protein. The table includes a few hundred thousand distinct CDR3 sequences, roughly 13% detected once. The specimen comprised CD4+ T cells sorted from PBMCs, sampled 45 days after the yellow fever booster vaccination. These receptors were taken from a man aged 30-40 years who received the YFV17D yellow fever vaccine.

The gene calls are TRBV15 and TRBJ2-1; D is possibly TRBD1 (6 bases). This CDR3 spans 16 amino acids. Germline loops: CDR1 LNHNV, CDR2 YYDKDF (reference sequence). Deletions cut 1 base from V and 0 bases from J, with 10 bases between. CDR3 DNA: TGTGCCACCAGCAGAGCCACAGGGAGCTCCTACAATGAGCAGTTCTTC. Translation gives CATSRATGSSYNEQFF.

Concerning this clonotype: The junction differs from germline at one of its ends, possibly a read error. V gene TRBV5-1 combines with J gene TRBJ2-7; 7 bases align to TRBD1. The CDR3 covers 13 residues. Per germline, CDR1 SGHRS and CDR2 YFSETQ. CDR3 residues: CASRLGTDYGQYF. The CDR3 DNA follows: TGCGCCAGCCGCTTGGGGACAGATTACGGGCAGTACTTC.

V is TRBV12-3 or TRBV12-4 and J is TRBJ2-1; no definite D call. CDR3 length: 13 amino acids. Between the trimmed V and J ends, which lost 6 bases and 9 bases, there was a span of 15 bases. The CDR3 here is CASSWSPGGEQFF. The CDR3 nucleotides are TGTGCCAGCAGCTGGAGCCCGGGTGGTGAGCAGTTCTTC.

The chain combines TRBV12-3 or TRBV12-4 with TRBJ2-7; 7 bases match TRBD1. The CDR3 sequence is 14 residues long. The junction had 7 bases not matched to a gene; V was cut back by 3 bases and J by 5 bases. DNA for the CDR3: TGTGCCAGCAGTTTCGGGACAGATTTCGACGAGCAGTACTTC. Translation: CASSFGTDFDEQYF.

The chain uses TRBV5-1 and TRBJ2-7; 8 bases line up with TRBD1. Germline loops: CDR1 SGHRS, CDR2 YFSETQ. After removal of 4 bases from V and 0 bases from J, the junction contained 6 bases not matched to a gene. This CDR3 is built from 15 residues. The CDR3 here is CASSPGQGHSYEQYF. The CDR3, as DNA: TGCGCCAGCAGCCCAGGACAGGGCCACTCCTACGAGCAGTACTTC. Full variable domain (rest looked up from reference TRBV5-1 and TRBJ2-7): KAGVTQTPRYLIKTRGQQVTLSCSPISGHRSVSWYQQTPGQGLQFLFEYFSETQRNKGNFPGRFSGRQFSNSRSEMNVSTLELGDSALYLCASSPGQGHSYEQYFGPGTRLTVT.

J is TRBJ1-5 and V is TRBV7-2; D is uncertain. Trimming stripped 5 bases from V and 2 bases from J, with 16 bases between. This CDR3 contains 16 residues. Germline V gene sequence: CDR1 SGHTA, CDR2 FQGNSA. The CDR3: CASSERHRAGNQPQHF. DNA for the CDR3: TGTGCCAGCAGCGAGAGGCACCGGGCGGGCAATCAGCCCCAGCATTTT.

This clonotype was picked up a small number of times. The chain uses TRBV6-5 and TRBJ2-1; 9 positions agree with TRBD2. The CDR3 totals 17 residues. The V and J ends lost 0 bases and 6 bases, in that order; junction bases with no gene match: 9. Germline values: CDR1 MNHEY, CDR2 SVGAGI. The CDR3 here is CASSYSIYAGGSNEQFF. The CDR3 DNA reads as TGTGCCAGCAGTTACTCGATATATGCGGGGGGGTCCAATGAGCAGTTCTTC.

This clonotype was seen more than once but under ten times. The J gene is TRBJ2-7, the V gene TRBV3-1; 10 bases match TRBD2. Germline V gives CDR1 LGHDT, CDR2 YNNKEL (reference sequence). Losses at the gene ends were 6 bases for V and 7 bases for J; bases not matched to a gene: 9. The CDR3 has 14 residues. The CDR3 spells CASSRAGGGLEQYF. The DNA of the CDR3 is TGTGCCAGCAGTCGAGCGGGAGGGGGCTTGGAGCAGTACTTC.

The V call is TRBV13, the J call TRBJ2-3, with 15 bases aligning to TRBD2. V dropped 1 base and J dropped 5; count of bases not matched to a gene: 1. This CDR3 is 16 amino acids long. CDR1 is PRHDT, CDR2 FYEKMQ, per germline (reference sequence). The CDR3 DNA reads as TGTGCCAGCAGCTTAGAGGGACTAGCGGGAGGAGATACGCAGTATTTT. This translates into CASSLEGLAGGDTQYF.

This sequence joins TRBV7-2 and TRBJ2-2, with a tentative D call TRBD1 (6 bases). This CDR3 spans 16 amino acids. Germline V gene lookup returns CDR1 SGHTA and CDR2 FQGNSA. Trimming took off 4 bases at V and 7 bases at J, with 19 bases between the two ends. CDR3 bases: TGTGCCAGCAGCTCCTCTCCGACAGGAATGGGCGGGGAGCTGTTTTTT. It is translated as CASSSSPTGMGGELFF.

This clonotype was observed a few times. The gene calls are TRBV6-5 and TRBJ2-7; D is unresolved. The germline V gene has CDR1 MNHEY and CDR2 SVGAGI. The CDR3 spans 14 residues. V was cut by 2 bases and J by 2 bases, with 10 bases left in between. CDR3 residues: CASSYEFRAYEQYF. The CDR3 DNA reads as TGTGCCAGCAGTTACGAGTTTAGGGCCTACGAGCAGTACTTC.

V usage is TRBV5-4 and J usage is TRBJ2-2, with 8 bases matching TRBD2. The J segment lost 6 bases and the V segment lost 10 bases, leaving 11 bases of the junction unmatched. The germline V gene has CDR1 SGHNT and CDR2 YYREEE (reference sequence). The CDR3 is made up of 14 amino acids. CDR3 sequence (DNA): TGTGCCTTCAACGGGGGGGGCCACGCCGGGGAGCTGTTTTTT. Protein sequence: CAFNGGGHAGELFF.

The J gene is TRBJ2-3, the V gene TRBV20-1, with TRBD2 identical over 11 bases. V shed 6 bases and J 3 bases; nucleotides not matched to a gene: 5. There are 14 residues in the CDR3. Germline V lookup: CDR1 DFQATT, CDR2 SNEGSKA (reference sequence). The chain's CDR3 is CSAPTSGTTDTQYF. The DNA for the CDR3 is TGCAGTGCGCCGACTAGCGGGACGACAGATACGCAGTATTTT.

There are a few counts of this clonotype. The rearrangement joins TRBV28 to TRBJ2-1, with D tentatively TRBD1 or TRBD2 (6 bases each). In germline, CDR1 is MDHEN, CDR2 SYDVKM. The V end lost 6 bases, the J end lost 8 bases, and 20 bases lay between the germline ends. The CDR3 covers 15 residues. The CDR3 reads CASSSTGTGADEQFF. The CDR3 DNA reads as TGTGCCAGCAGCTCAACCGGGACGGGGGCAGATGAGCAGTTCTTC.